This T cell receptor (beta chain) was captured by sequencing in a study of control samples from healthy donors and cancer patients (dated by TCRdb to the early 2020s). V is pared back by 5 bases and J by 4 bases, with 9 bases lying between the germline termini. The CDR1 and CDR2 encoded by the germline V gene (reference sequence) are GTSNPN and SVGIG. The CDR3 measures 12 amino acids from cysteine to phenylalanine. Kept here is only the CDR3 DNA, which spans 36 bases and is read in frame from base 1. The library relied on the immunoSEQ multiplex PCR assay. TCRdb re-hosts the immuneACCESS table, in-frame sequences only. Its copies lack some clones; in the studies checked, an unresolved V gene accounts for under half of them, and the cause for the rest is not known. Counted in this sample were around 200,000 clones; 91% of them appeared once. The ten largest clones capture about 1.6% of the sample.

Remarks on this clone: It lacks a known antigen. Base qualities are not recorded, but no much larger clone differs from it by a single base.

Sequenced material: blood. This TCR was recovered from a woman aged 25 to 39 in good health. The rearrangement joined TRBV30 to TRBJ2-1, with no confidently assigned D gene. DNA sequence: TGTGCCTGGGCTCTCGGTTACAATGAGCAGTTCTTC. Its coded protein is CAWALGYNEQFF. Joined to the reference TRBV30 and TRBJ2-1 proteins, this CDR3 gives the full variable domain: SQTIHQWPATLVQPVGSPLSLECTVEGTSNPNLYWYRQAAGRGLQLLFYSVGIGQISSEVPQNLSASRPQDRQFILSSKKLLLSDSGFYLCAWALGYNEQFFGPGTRLTVL.